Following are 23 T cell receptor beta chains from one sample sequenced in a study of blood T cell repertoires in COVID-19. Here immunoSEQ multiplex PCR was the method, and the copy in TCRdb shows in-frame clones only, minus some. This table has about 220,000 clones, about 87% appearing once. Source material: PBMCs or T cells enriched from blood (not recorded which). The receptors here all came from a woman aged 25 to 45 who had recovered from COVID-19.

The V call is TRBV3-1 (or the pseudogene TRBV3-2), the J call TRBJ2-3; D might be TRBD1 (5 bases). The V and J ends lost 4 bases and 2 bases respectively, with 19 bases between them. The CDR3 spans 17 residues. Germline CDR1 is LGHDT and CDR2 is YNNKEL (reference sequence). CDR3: CASSPNLLGHHTDTQYF. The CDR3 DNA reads TGTGCCAGCAGCCCGAACCTTTTAGGACACCACACAGATACGCAGTATTTT.

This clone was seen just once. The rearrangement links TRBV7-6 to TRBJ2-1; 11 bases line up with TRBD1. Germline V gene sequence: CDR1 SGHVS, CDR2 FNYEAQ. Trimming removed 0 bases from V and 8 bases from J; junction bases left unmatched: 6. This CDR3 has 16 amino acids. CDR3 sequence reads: CASSLAMRTGGDEQFF. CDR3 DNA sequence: TGTGCCAGCAGCTTAGCGATGAGGACAGGGGGCGATGAGCAGTTCTTC.

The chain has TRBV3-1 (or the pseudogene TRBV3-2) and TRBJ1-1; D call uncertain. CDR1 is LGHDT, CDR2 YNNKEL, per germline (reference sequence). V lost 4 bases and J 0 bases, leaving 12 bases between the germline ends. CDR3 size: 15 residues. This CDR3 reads CASSRPRRVNTEAFF. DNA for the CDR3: TGTGCCAGCAGCCGCCCCAGGAGGGTGAACACTGAAGCTTTCTTT.

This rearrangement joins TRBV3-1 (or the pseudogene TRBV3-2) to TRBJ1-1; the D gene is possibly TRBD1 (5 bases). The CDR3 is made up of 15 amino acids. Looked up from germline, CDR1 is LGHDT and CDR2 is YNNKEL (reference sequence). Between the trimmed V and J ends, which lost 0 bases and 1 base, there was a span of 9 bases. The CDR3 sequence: CASSQDLGRNTEAFF. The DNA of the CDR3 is TGTGCCAGCAGCCAAGATCTGGGGCGGAACACTGAAGCTTTCTTT.

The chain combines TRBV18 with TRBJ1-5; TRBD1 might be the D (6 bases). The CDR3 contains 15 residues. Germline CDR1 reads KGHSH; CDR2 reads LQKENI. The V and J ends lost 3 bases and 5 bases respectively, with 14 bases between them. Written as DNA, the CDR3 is TGTGCCAGCTCACCCTCCACAGGGTCGGATCAGCCCCAGCATTTT. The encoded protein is CASSPSTGSDQPQHF.

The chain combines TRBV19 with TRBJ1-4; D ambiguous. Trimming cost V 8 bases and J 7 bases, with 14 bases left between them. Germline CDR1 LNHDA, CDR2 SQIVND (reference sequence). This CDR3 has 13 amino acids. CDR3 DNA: TGTGCCAGTCGAATACTCTCCGGTGAAAAACTGTTTTTT. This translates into CASRILSGEKLFF.

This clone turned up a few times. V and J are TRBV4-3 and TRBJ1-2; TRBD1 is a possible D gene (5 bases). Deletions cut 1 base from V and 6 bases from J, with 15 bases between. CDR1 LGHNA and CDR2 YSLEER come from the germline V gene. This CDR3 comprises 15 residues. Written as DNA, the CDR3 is TGCGCCAGCAGCCAAGCCAGAGGGGACTGGAATGGCTACACCTTC. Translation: CASSQARGDWNGYTF.

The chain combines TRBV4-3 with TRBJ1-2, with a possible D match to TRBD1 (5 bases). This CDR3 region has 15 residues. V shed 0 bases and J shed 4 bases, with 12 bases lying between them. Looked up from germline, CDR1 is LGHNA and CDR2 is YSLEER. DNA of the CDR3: TGCGCCAGCAGCCAAGATGACCCGGGGGGCTATGGCTACACCTTC. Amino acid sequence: CASSQDDPGGYGYTF.

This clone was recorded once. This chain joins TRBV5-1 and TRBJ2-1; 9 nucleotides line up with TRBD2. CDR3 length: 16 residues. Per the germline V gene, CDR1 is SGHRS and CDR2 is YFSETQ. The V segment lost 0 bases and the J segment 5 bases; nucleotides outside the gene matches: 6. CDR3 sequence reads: CASSLVLAGRNNEQFF. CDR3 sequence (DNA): TGCGCCAGCAGCTTGGTTCTAGCGGGGAGGAACAATGAGCAGTTCTTC.

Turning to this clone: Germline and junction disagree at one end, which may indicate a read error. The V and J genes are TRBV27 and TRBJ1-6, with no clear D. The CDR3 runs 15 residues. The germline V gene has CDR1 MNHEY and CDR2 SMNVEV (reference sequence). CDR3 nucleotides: TGTGCCAGCAGGGTCGGGGTTGCCTACAATTCACCCCTCCACTTT. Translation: CASRVGVAYNSPLHF.

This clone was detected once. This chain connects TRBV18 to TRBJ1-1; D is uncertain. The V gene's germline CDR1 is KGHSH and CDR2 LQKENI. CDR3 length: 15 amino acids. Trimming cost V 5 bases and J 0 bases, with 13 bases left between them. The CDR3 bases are TGTGCCAGCTCAAGAGGCGGGAAAATGAACACTGAAGCTTTCTTT. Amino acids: CASSRGGKMNTEAFF.

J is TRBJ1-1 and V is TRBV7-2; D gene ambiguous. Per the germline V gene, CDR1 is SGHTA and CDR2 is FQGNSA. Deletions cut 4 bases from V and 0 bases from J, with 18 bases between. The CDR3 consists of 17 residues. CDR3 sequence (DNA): TGTGCCAGCAGCTCTCCCCTGGCCCGCTCTCTGAACACTGAAGCTTTCTTT. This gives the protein CASSSPLARSLNTEAFF.

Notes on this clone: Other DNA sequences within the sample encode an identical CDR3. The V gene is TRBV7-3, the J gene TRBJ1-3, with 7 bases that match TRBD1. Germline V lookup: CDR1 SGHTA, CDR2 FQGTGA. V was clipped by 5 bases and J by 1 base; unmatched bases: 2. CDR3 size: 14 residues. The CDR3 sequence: CASSPTGSGNTIYF. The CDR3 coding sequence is TGTGCCAGCAGCCCGACAGGGTCTGGAAACACCATATATTTT. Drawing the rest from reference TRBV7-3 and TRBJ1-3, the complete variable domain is GAGVSQTPSNKVTEKGKYVELRCDPISGHTALYWYRQSLGQGPEFLIYFQGTGAADDSGLPNDRFFAVRPEGSVSTLKIQRTERGDSAVYLCASSPTGSGNTIYFGEGSWLTVV.

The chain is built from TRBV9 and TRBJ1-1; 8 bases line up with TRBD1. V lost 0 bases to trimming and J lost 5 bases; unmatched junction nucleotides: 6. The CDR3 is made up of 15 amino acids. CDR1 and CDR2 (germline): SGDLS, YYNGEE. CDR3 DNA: TGTGCCAGCAGCGTAGCTGCGACAGGGGATACTGAAGCTTTCTTT. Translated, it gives CASSVAATGDTEAFF.

Here the CDR3 reads CASSFTETTYEQYF. CDR3 in DNA: TGCGCCAGCAGCTTTACGGAAACTACATACGAGCAGTACTTC. This chain joins TRBV5-1 and TRBJ2-7; D is uncertain. The V end was cut by 2 bases, the J end by 4 bases, with 13 bases between. The CDR3 totals 14 residues. Germline lookup yields CDR1 SGHRS and CDR2 YFSETQ. The full variable domain, in which reference TRBV5-1 and TRBJ2-7 provide the parts outside the CDR3, is KAGVTQTPRYLIKTRGQQVTLSCSPISGHRSVSWYQQTPGQGLQFLFEYFSETQRNKGNFPGRFSGRQFSNSRSEMNVSTLELGDSALYLCASSFTETTYEQYFGPGTRLTVT.

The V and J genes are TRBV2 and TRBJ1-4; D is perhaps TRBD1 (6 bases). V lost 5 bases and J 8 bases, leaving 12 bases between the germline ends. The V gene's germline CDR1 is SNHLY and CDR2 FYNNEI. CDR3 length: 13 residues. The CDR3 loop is CASSQGRGEKLFF. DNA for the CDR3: TGTGCCAGCAGTCAGGGGCGAGGGGAAAAACTGTTTTTT.

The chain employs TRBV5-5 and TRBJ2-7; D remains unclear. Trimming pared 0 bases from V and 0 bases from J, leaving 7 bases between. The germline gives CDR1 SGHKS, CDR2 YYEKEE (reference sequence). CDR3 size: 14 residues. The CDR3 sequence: CASSLDGTSYEQYF. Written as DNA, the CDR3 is TGTGCCAGCAGCTTGGACGGTACCTCCTACGAGCAGTACTTC.

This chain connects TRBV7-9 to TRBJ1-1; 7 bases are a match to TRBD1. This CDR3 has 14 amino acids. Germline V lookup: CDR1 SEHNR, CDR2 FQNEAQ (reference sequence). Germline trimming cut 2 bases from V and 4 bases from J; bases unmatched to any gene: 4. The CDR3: CASSLQGVFTEAFF. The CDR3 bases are TGTGCCAGCAGCTTACAGGGGGTTTTCACTGAAGCTTTCTTT.

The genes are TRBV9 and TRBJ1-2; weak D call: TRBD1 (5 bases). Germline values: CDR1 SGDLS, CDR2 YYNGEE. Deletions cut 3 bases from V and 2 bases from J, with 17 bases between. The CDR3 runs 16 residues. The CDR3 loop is CASSGAGTEGNYGYTF. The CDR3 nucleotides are TGTGCCAGCAGCGGTGCCGGGACGGAGGGAAACTATGGCTACACCTTC. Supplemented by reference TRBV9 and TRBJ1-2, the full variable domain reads DSGVTQTPKHLITATGQRVTLRCSPRSGDLSVYWYQQSLDQGLQFLIQYYNGEERAKGNILERFSAQQFPDLHSELNLSSLELGDSALYFCASSGAGTEGNYGYTFGSGTRLTVV.

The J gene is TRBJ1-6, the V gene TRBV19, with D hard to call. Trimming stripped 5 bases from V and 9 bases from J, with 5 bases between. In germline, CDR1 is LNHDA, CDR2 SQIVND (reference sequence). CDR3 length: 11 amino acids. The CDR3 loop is CASSGVSPLHF. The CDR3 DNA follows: TGTGCCAGTAGTGGAGTTTCACCCCTCCACTTT.

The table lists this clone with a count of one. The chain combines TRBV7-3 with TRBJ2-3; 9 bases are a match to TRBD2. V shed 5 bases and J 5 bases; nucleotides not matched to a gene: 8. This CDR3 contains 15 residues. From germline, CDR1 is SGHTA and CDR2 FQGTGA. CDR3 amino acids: CASSTIAGAKDTQYF. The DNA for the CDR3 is TGTGCCAGCAGCACGATAGCGGGGGCCAAAGATACGCAGTATTTT.

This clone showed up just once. CDR3 nucleotide sequence: TGTGCCAGCAGCCAAGATCAGGCCCCTAACAATGAGCAGTTCTTC. Translating it yields CASSQDQAPNNEQFF. The chain recombines TRBV3-1 (or the pseudogene TRBV3-2) with TRBJ2-1, with D hard to call. Germline CDR1 LGHDT, CDR2 YNNKEL (reference sequence). The CDR3 is made up of 15 amino acids. The germline V and J ends were trimmed by 0 bases and 5 bases, with 11 bases remaining between them.

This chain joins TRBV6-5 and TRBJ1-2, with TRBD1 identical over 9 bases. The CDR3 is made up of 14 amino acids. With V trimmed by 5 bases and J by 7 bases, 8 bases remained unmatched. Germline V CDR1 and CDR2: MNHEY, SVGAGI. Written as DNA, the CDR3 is TGTGCCAGCAGTCCCCGAAACAGGGGGCTTGGCTACACCTTC. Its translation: CASSPRNRGLGYTF.